This TCR beta chain was recorded in a study of CD8 T cells in ankylosing spondylitis. Notes on the study in general: Clones linked with disease were CD8+ and fairly uncommon in the peripheral blood. Fewer than 10 highly homologous variants formed a TCR beta motif that appeared characteristic of ankylosing spondylitis blood.

It was by quantitative 5'-RACE with molecular barcodes that TCR beta libraries were made. TCRdb processed the 5' RACE reads anew with MiXCR; each CDR3 protein has one entry. The repertoire has about 42,000 distinct CDR3 sequences, around 3.8% of them found once; the top ten carry approximately 4%. This clonotype showed up many times. Its antigen is as yet unknown. V lost 0 bases and J lost 3, with 18 bases in between. This CDR3 region has 18 residues. CDR1 SGDLS and CDR2 YYNGEE come from the germline V gene. The sequenced material came from blood, either unsorted or a sorted T cell fraction (not recorded which). This sequence was found in a female donor with ankylosing spondylitis or in good health (not recorded which). The rearrangement joins TRBV9 to TRBJ2-2, with D possibly being TRBD2 (7 bases). The CDR3 reads CASSVELGGHTDTGELFF. The CDR3 nucleotides are TGTGCCAGCAGCGTAGAATTGGGGGGGCACACCGACACCGGGGAGCTGTTTTTT.